The sequence of this TCR beta chain was determined in a study of T cell responses to AZD1222 COVID-19 vaccine. A word on this clone: Its target is not known.

Study-level findings and limits: The CD4 TCRs associated with vaccination extended across spike and predominated at 160-218 and 743-854. Targets within unmutated variant regions were reportedly found for nearly half of spike-specific TCRs. White British people made up most donors, females outnumbered males, and clonal diversity was possibly underestimated.

The data were produced by immunoSEQ multiplex PCR, yet TCRdb's version contains in-frame clones alone and is incomplete. The sample has 120,000 or so clones, 80% to 90% seen once. CDR1 and CDR2 (germline): MGHRA, YSYEKL. The CDR3 totals 16 residues. V dropped 8 bases and J dropped 1; count of bases not matched to a gene: 9. Material: peripheral blood, obtained on day 0 of MenACWY control vaccination. The chain links TRBV4-1 to TRBJ2-7; 12 nucleotides match TRBD2. This receptor was identified in an adult in good health. The CDR3 nucleotides are TGCGCCAGCGGTAGACTAGCGGGAGTCTCGTCCTACGAGCAGTACTTC. It is translated as CASGRLAGVSSYEQYF.